These 10 T cell receptor beta chains were sequenced from one sample in a study of T cells in women clearing cervical HPV infection. Repertoires were generated with immunoSEQ multiplex PCR, while TCRdb's copy carries only in-frame clones and drops some. The table gives under 40,000 clones; the top ten clones make up 6.5% to 8% of it. Sequenced: blood buffy coat. Receptors were obtained from a woman between 18 and 70 years old with a cervical HPV16 infection that either progressed to CIN3+ or cleared (not recorded which).

About this clone itself: The missing CDR3 end, 3 residues past where the read stops, is filled in from the germline J gene. The genes are TRBV5-1 and TRBJ1-6; 9 positions agree with TRBD1. This CDR3 is 14 amino acids long. Germline V CDR1 and CDR2: SGHRS, YFSETQ. The J segment lost 6 bases and the V segment lost 4 bases, leaving 2 bases of the junction unmatched. CDR3 sequence: CASSADRGNSPLHF. The CDR3 bases that were read are TGCGCCAGCAGCGCGGACAGGGGTAATTCACCC.

In regard to this clone: The read comes to an end 3 residues before the CDR3 does, leaving the germline J gene to fill in the end. The J gene is TRBJ2-1, the V gene TRBV10-2; 8 bases match TRBD1. The CDR3 sequence is 15 residues long. The ends lost 4 bases at V and 8 bases at J; junction bases unmatched: 10. The V gene's germline CDR1 is WSHSY and CDR2 SAAADI. CDR3 amino acids: CASSGWTGRYDEQFF. The covered CDR3 bases are TGCGCCAGCAGTGGGTGGACAGGGAGGTACGATGAG.

To note about this clone: The CDR3 end is not reached by the read, which stops 3 residues before it; the germline J gene fills it in. This chain uses TRBV7-8 with TRBJ2-2; D is unresolved. V was pared by 3 bases and J by 5 bases, with 4 bases between. Germline lookup yields CDR1 SGHVS and CDR2 FQNEAQ. CDR3 length equals 12 residues. CDR3 sequence reads: CASSFGTGELFF. The covered CDR3 bases are TGTGCCAGCAGCTTCGGGACCGGGGAG.

Details on this clone: The read finishes 3 residues shy of the CDR3 end, and the germline J gene is used to complete it. The chain carries TRBV7-6 and TRBJ2-3; 9 bases match TRBD1. The germline V gene encodes CDR1 SGHVS and CDR2 FNYEAQ. The length of the CDR3 is 16 residues. The DNA read from the CDR3 is TGTGCCAGCAGCCTAACCTTGGGACAGGGAGTCAAGACG. Translated: CASSLTLGQGVKT. The CDR3, in full, reads CASSLTLGQGVKTQYF.

The CDR3 protein is CASSGRGAGAYEQYF. CDR3 DNA, as far as it was read: TGCGCCAGCAGCGGGCGGGGGGCCGGGGCCTACGAG. V is TRBV5-1 and J is TRBJ2-7; 8 bases align to TRBD2. The CDR3 end falls 3 residues outside the read, so it is completed with the germline J gene. Germline CDR1 is SGHRS and CDR2 is YFSETQ. J gave up 2 bases and V 4 bases, and 8 bases lay outside the gene matches. The CDR3 is 15 amino acids. The full variable domain, with the rest looked up from reference TRBV5-1 and TRBJ2-7, is KAGVTQTPRYLIKTRGQQVTLSCSPISGHRSVSWYQQTPGQGLQFLFEYFSETQRNKGNFPGRFSGRQFSNSRSEMNVSTLELGDSALYLCASSGRGAGAYEQYFGPGTRLTVT.

Concerning this clone: The CDR3 extends 3 residues past the end of the read, so its final part is completed from the germline J gene. The chain employs TRBV19 and TRBJ2-7, with D possibly matching TRBD1 (5 bases). The CDR3 runs to 14 residues. Germline CDR1 reads LNHDA; CDR2 reads SQIVND (reference sequence). V lost 4 bases to trimming and J lost 3 bases, with 13 bases between them. The sequenced part of the CDR3 DNA is TGTGCCAGTAGTAAAGACAGAAAAAACTACGAG. Protein sequence: CASSKDRKNYE. In full, the CDR3 is CASSKDRKNYEQYF.

Note on this clone: With the read ending 3 residues before the CDR3 end, the germline J gene is used to fill in that end. The V call is TRBV19, the J call TRBJ2-1; 7 nucleotides align to TRBD1. The CDR3 has 15 amino acids. CDR1 LNHDA and CDR2 SQIVND come from the germline V gene (reference sequence). Unmatched junction bases numbered 4, after V lost 3 bases and J lost 2 bases. CDR3 loop: CASSINRGPYNEQFF. The CDR3 DNA, read in part, is TGTGCCAGTAGTATCAACAGGGGCCCCTACAATGAG. Based on the CDR3 plus reference TRBV19 and TRBJ2-1, the full variable domain is DGGITQSPKYLFRKEGQNVTLSCEQNLNHDAMYWYRQDPGQGLRLIYYSQIVNDFQKGDIAEGYSVSREKKESFPLTVTSAQKNPTAFYLCASSINRGPYNEQFFGPGTRLTVL.

In the case of this clone: The DNA ends 3 residues before the CDR3 does, and the rest of the CDR3 is filled in from the germline J gene. The chain has TRBV10-3 and TRBJ2-1, with TRBD2 identical over 14 bases. This CDR3 is built from 15 residues. J gave up 9 bases and V 9 bases, and 10 bases lay outside the gene matches. Germline CDR1 reads ENHRY; CDR2 reads SYGVKD. The covered CDR3 bases are TGTGCCATTTCGACTAGCGGGGGGGCAGTAGGTGAG. Protein: CAISTSGGAVGE. The whole CDR3 is CAISTSGGAVGEQFF.

Concerning this clone itself: The CDR3 end falls 3 residues outside the read, so it is completed with the germline J gene. The same CDR3 can be traced to other DNA sequences in this sample. The V gene is TRBV6-2 or TRBV6-3, the J gene TRBJ1-2, with 8 bases fitting TRBD1. The CDR3 length is 14 residues. Germline V CDR1 and CDR2: MNHEY, SVGEGT. CDR3 DNA (partial): TGTGCCAGCAGCCCACTCTCGGACAGGGACGGA. Translation gives CASSPLSDRDG. The full CDR3 protein reads CASSPLSDRDGYTF.

Turning to this clone: Read coverage stops 3 residues before the CDR3 terminus; the germline J gene supplies the remainder. V is TRBV7-9 and J is TRBJ1-2, with D possibly matching TRBD1 (5 bases). The CDR3 totals 14 residues. Germline V CDR1 and CDR2: SEHNR, FQNEAQ (reference sequence). Between the trimmed V and J ends, which lost 8 bases and 4 bases, there was a span of 17 bases. The CDR3 is CASHLAGRPYGYTF. The covered CDR3 bases are TGTGCCAGCCACTTGGCAGGGAGGCCCTATGGC.